Included here is one TCR beta chain sequence, with context. The entry originates in a study of blood T cell repertoires in COVID-19. Per the authors' pipeline: Nucleated cell counts were estimated from reference gene primer amplification. Generated by immunoSEQ multiplex PCR, the TCRdb table keeps only in-frame clones and is missing some. The DNA gave D and trimming, while V, J and clone size come from that table. The sample yields about 42,000 clones, about 85% seen once. CDR1 and CDR2 from the germline V gene are SGHRS and YFSETQ. The CDR3 runs to 15 residues. V lost 4 bases, J lost 8 bases, and 12 bases stayed unmatched.

The chain combines TRBV5-1 with TRBJ2-1; TRBD2 aligns across 7 bases. The sequencing input was peripheral blood. The receptor's source is a human donor in a cohort sampled during active COVID-19. CDR3 bases: TGCGCCAGCAGCAGACGAGCGGGGCCGGGGGATGAGCAGTTCTTC. Translation: CASSRRAGPGDEQFF.